The 11 T cell receptor beta chains below all came from one sample that was sequenced in a study of neurological immune-mediated disorders. One entry per CDR3 protein, called by TCRdb with MiXCR from the 5' RACE reads. The table includes roughly 55,000 distinct CDR3 sequences, roughly 17% detected once. Sample: PBMCs. These receptors all stem from a man aged 55 to 70 in good health.

This clonotype was recorded at least ten times. The chain carries TRBV2 and TRBJ2-5, with 12 bases that match TRBD2. This CDR3 is built from 15 residues. Unmatched junction bases numbered 6, after V lost 6 bases and J lost 4 bases. CDR1 and CDR2 (germline): SNHLY, FYNNEI. The CDR3 loop is CASRAGTSGPETQYF. Written as DNA, the CDR3 is TGTGCCAGCAGGGCCGGGACTAGCGGGCCAGAGACCCAGTACTTC.

The sample holds many counts of this clonotype. The chain links TRBV20-1 to TRBJ2-7; D call uncertain. This CDR3 is 12 amino acids long. V was shortened by 2 bases and J by 0 bases, with 5 bases between the two germline ends. CDR1 and CDR2 from the germline V gene are DFQATT and SNEGSKA (reference sequence). CDR3 sequence (DNA): TGCAGTGCTAGACGGCTCTCCTACGAGCAGTACTTC. Encoded protein: CSARRLSYEQYF.

The chain uses TRBV20-1 and TRBJ2-2; D ambiguous. Per the germline V gene, CDR1 is DFQATT and CDR2 is SNEGSKA (reference sequence). The CDR3 has 13 residues. The CDR3 nucleotides are TGCTCGCCCCAGCACACGGGCACCGGGGAGCTGTTTTTT. Translating it yields CSPQHTGTGELFF.

This clonotype was detected only a few times. The chain joins TRBV7-3 to TRBJ2-3; 7 nucleotides match TRBD1. V lost 5 bases and J lost 2; bases outside the gene matches: 7. This CDR3 is built from 15 residues. From germline, CDR1 is SGHTA and CDR2 FQGTGA. CDR3 sequence reads: CASSQRGGYTDTQYF. CDR3 coding DNA: TGTGCCAGCAGCCAAAGAGGGGGCTACACAGATACGCAGTATTTT.

This clonotype was detected ten times or more. V gene TRBV20-1 combines with J gene TRBJ2-7; no definite D call. The CDR3 is 11 amino acids. In germline, CDR1 is DFQATT, CDR2 SNEGSKA (reference sequence). The CDR3 nucleotides are TGCAGCGGCTATTCAAACTACGAGCAGTACTTC. Amino acids: CSGYSNYEQYF.

There are many counts of this clonotype. The rearrangement links TRBV5-1 to TRBJ2-2; D not resolved. Germline CDR1 reads SGHRS; CDR2 reads YFSETQ. The length of the CDR3 is 16 residues. The V end lost 0 bases, the J end lost 0 bases, and 9 bases lay between the germline ends. The CDR3, as DNA: TGCGCCAGCAGCTTGGAGGGCAGCACGAACACCGGGGAGCTGTTTTTT. Its translation is CASSLEGSTNTGELFF.

Ten or more counts support this clonotype. The chain joins TRBV12-3 or TRBV12-4 to TRBJ2-1, with TRBD1 identical over 8 bases. The CDR3 runs 16 residues. V dropped 6 bases and J dropped 2; count of bases not matched to a gene: 9. The DNA for the CDR3 is TGTGCCAGCAGAACGCAGGGGGCGCGGACCTACAATGAGCAGTTCTTC. Its protein is CASRTQGARTYNEQFF.

This chain joins TRBV5-5 and TRBJ1-6; no clear D gene. Trimming removed 1 base from V and 8 bases from J, with 16 bases in between. CDR3 size: 16 residues. The germline V gene has CDR1 SGHKS and CDR2 YYEKEE (reference sequence). CDR3 bases: TGTGCCAGCAGCTTGAATTCTAGGCAGAGCTATTCACCCCTCCACTTT. Translating gives CASSLNSRQSYSPLHF.

This clonotype came up many times. CDR3 region: CASSSDPPTDYSNQPQHF. The CDR3 region has the DNA TGTGCCAGCAGTTCCGACCCGCCGACAGATTATAGCAATCAGCCCCAGCATTTT. The gene calls are TRBV28 and TRBJ1-5, with D possibly matching TRBD1 (5 bases). This CDR3 region has 18 residues. Germline V gene sequence: CDR1 MDHEN, CDR2 SYDVKM. V was shortened by 4 bases and J by 0 bases, with 19 bases between the two germline ends.

This CDR3 is CASSLSIRVGGGYTF. The CDR3 DNA follows: TGTGCCAGCAGTTTATCGATAAGAGTGGGAGGTGGCTACACCTTC. The rearrangement links TRBV27 to TRBJ1-2; D call uncertain. CDR3 length equals 15 residues. Looked up from germline, CDR1 is MNHEY and CDR2 is SMNVEV (reference sequence). V lost 0 bases to trimming and J lost 7 bases, with 15 bases between them.

This clonotype occurred many times. The V gene is TRBV7-9, the J gene TRBJ2-2, with TRBD2 matching over 7 bases. The CDR3 consists of 14 residues. V trimming: 1 base; J trimming: 10 bases; junction bases outside the gene matches: 6. Germline CDR1 is SEHNR and CDR2 is FQNEAQ (reference sequence). The CDR3 sequence is CASSLVREAAELFF. DNA for the CDR3: TGTGCCAGCAGCTTAGTCCGGGAGGCTGCGGAGCTGTTTTTT. Full variable domain (remainder filled in from reference TRBV7-9 and TRBJ2-2): DTGVSQNPRHKITKRGQNVTFRCDPISEHNRLYWYRQTLGQGPEFLTYFQNEAQLEKSRLLSDRFSAERPKGSFSTLEIQRTEQGDSAMYLCASSLVREAAELFFGEGSRLTVL.